The TCR beta chain under discussion was sequenced for a study of blood T cell repertoires in COVID-19. Between the trimmed V and J ends, which lost 10 bases and 2 bases, there was a span of 12 bases. Germline assignment: CDR1 SNHLY and CDR2 FYNNEI. The CDR3 covers 14 residues. Here immunoSEQ multiplex PCR was the method, and the copy in TCRdb shows in-frame clones only, minus some. The sample lists about 220,000 clones, over 75% occurring once. J is TRBJ2-6 and V is TRBV2; D is undetermined. This TCR was sampled from a human donor in a cohort sampled during active COVID-19. Sequences were obtained from peripheral blood. The CDR3 DNA is TGTGCCACCAATCGACGGGCTGGGGCCAACGTCCTGACTTTC. Translation: CATNRRAGANVLTF. The complete variable domain, with remaining parts taken from reference TRBV2 and TRBJ2-6, reads EPEVTQTPSHQVTQMGQEVILRCVPISNHLYFYWYRQILGQKVEFLVSFYNNEISEKSEIFDDQFSVERPDGSNFTLKIRSTKLEDSAMYFCATNRRAGANVLTFGAGSRLTVL.